This T cell receptor (beta chain) was identified during a study of cytomegalovirus exposure and HLA in healthy donors. Study observations and caveats: A later examination showed that TCR association rates differed by HLA locus, with DRB1 most and HLA-C fewest.

PCR involved 60 Vbeta and 13 Jbeta primers. The method was immunoSEQ multiplex PCR; TCRdb's version includes in-frame clones alone and lacks a portion of them. The table lists 65,000 to 85,000 clones, more than 60% of them singletons. Notes on this clone: Its antigen is undetermined.

The source is a male donor in good health and CMV-seropositive. The sample comprised PBMCs.

The CDR3 here is CASSRDRVGEKLFF. As DNA, the CDR3 is TGTGCCAGCAGCCGGGACAGGGTGGGTGAAAAACTGTTTTTT. This sequence joins TRBV7-8 and TRBJ1-4; 9 nucleotides agree with TRBD1. The CDR3 has 14 amino acids. The germline CDR1 and CDR2 sequences are SGHVS and FQNEAQ. V lost 5 bases, J lost 7 bases, and 5 bases stayed unmatched.